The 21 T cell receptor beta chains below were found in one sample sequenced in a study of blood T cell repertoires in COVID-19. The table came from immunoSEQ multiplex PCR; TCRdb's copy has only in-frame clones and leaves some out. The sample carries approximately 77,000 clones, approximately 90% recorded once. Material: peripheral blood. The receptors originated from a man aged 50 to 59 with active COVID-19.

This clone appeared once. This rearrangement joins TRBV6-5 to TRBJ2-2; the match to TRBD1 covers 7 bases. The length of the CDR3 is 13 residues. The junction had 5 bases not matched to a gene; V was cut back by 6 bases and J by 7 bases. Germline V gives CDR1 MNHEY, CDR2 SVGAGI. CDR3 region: CASRGQSVGELFF. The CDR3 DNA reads TGTGCCAGCAGGGGACAGTCCGTCGGGGAGCTGTTTTTT.

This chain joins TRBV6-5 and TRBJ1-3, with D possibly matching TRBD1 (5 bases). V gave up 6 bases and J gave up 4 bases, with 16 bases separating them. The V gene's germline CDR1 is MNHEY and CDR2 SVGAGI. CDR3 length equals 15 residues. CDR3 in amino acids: CASSRDSWPGNTIYF. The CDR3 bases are TGTGCCAGCAGCAGGGACTCATGGCCCGGAAACACCATATATTTT.

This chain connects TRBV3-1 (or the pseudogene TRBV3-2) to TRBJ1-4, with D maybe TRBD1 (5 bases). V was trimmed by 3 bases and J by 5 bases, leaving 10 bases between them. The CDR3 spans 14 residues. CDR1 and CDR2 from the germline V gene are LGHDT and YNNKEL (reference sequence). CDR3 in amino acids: CASSHAGGNEKLFF. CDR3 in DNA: TGTGCCAGCAGCCATGCGGGGGGAAATGAAAAACTGTTTTTT.

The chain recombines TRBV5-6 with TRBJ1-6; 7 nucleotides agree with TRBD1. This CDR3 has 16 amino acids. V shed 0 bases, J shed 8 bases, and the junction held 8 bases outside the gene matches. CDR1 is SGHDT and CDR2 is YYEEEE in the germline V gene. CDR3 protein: CASSLVIQGGDSPLHF. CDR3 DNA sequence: TGTGCCAGCAGCTTGGTTATCCAGGGGGGCGATTCACCCCTCCACTTT.

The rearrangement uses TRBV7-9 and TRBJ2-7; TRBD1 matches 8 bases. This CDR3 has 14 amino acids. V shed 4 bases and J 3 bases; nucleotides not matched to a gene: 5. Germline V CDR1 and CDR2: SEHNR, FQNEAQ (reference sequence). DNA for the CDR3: TGTGCCAGCAGCTCGACAGGGGAAAGCTACGAGCAGTACTTC. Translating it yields CASSSTGESYEQYF.

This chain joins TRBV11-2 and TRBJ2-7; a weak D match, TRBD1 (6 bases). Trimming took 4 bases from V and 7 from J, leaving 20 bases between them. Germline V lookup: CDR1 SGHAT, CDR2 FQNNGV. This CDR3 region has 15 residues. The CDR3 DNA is TGTGCCAGCAGCTCAAGACAGGTCGCCGAGGAAGAGCAGTACTTC. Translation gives CASSSRQVAEEEQYF.

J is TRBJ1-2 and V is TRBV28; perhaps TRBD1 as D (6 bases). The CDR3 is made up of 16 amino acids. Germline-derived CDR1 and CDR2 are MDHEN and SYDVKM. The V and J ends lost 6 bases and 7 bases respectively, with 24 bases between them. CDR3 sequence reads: CASRPGTQSFSPGYTF. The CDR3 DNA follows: TGTGCCAGCAGGCCCGGGACACAGTCGTTCTCCCCTGGCTACACCTTC.

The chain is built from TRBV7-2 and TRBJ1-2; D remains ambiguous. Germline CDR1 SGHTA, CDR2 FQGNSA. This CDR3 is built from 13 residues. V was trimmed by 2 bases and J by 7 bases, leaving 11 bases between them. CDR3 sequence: CASSLNNIGGYTF. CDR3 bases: TGTGCCAGCAGCTTAAATAATATCGGTGGCTACACCTTC.

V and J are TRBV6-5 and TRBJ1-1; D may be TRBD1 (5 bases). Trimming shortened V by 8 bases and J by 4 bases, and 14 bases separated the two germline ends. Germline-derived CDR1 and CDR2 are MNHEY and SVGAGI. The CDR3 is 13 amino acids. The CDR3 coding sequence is TGTGCCAGCTCCTGGGGGGTGAGCACTGAAGCTTTCTTT. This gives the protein CASSWGVSTEAFF.

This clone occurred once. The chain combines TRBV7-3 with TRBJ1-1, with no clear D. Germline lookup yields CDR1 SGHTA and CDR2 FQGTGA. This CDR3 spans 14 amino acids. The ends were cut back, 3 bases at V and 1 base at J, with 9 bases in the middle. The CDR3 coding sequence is TGTGCCAGCAGCTTCTCAACTGGGAACACTGAAGCTTTCTTT. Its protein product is CASSFSTGNTEAFF.

The CDR3 sequence: CASSPLGGAGKLFF. CDR3 sequence (DNA): TGTGCCAGCAGCCCCCTGGGCGGGGCCGGAAAACTGTTTTTT. This sequence joins TRBV14 and TRBJ1-4; weak D call: TRBD1 (5 bases). V lost 4 bases and J lost 10, with 16 bases in between. CDR3 length: 14 amino acids. In germline, CDR1 is SGHDN, CDR2 FVKESK. The whole variable domain, remainder taken from reference TRBV14 and TRBJ1-4, is EAGVTQFPSHSVIEKGQTVTLRCDPISGHDNLYWYRRVMGKEIKFLLHFVKESKQDESGMPNNRFLAERTGGTYSTLKVQPAELEDSGVYFCASSPLGGAGKLFFGSGTQLSVL.

CDR3 amino acids: CASSGGGVGETQYF. The DNA for the CDR3 is TGTGCCAGCAGCGGGGGGGGAGTCGGAGAGACCCAGTACTTC. V gene TRBV9 combines with J gene TRBJ2-5, with TRBD2 matching over 7 bases. Germline V gene lookup returns CDR1 SGDLS and CDR2 YYNGEE. The CDR3 runs 14 residues. With 3 bases clipped from V and 4 bases from J, the junction kept 6 bases outside the gene matches. Filled out from reference TRBV9 and TRBJ2-5, the complete variable domain reads DSGVTQTPKHLITATGQRVTLRCSPRSGDLSVYWYQQSLDQGLQFLIQYYNGEERAKGNILERFSAQQFPDLHSELNLSSLELGDSALYFCASSGGGVGETQYFGPGTRLLVL.

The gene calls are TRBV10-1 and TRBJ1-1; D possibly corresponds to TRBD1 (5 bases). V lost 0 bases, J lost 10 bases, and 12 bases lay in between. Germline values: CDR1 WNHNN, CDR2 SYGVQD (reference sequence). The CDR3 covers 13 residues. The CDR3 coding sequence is TGCGCCAGCAGTGAGTCTATCAGGGTAGTAGCTTTCTTT. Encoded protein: CASSESIRVVAFF.

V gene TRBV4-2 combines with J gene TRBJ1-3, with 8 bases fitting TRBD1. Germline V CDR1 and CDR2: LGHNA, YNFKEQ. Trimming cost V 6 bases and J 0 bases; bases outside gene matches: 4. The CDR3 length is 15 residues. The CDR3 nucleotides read TGTGCCAGCAGTCAAACAGGGGGCTCTGGAAACACCATATATTTT. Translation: CASSQTGGSGNTIYF.

The CDR3 nucleotides are TGTGCCAGCTCGTCCCAAGTCGGGAGCTCAACTAATGAAAAACTGTTTTTT. Encoded protein: CASSSQVGSSTNEKLFF. The rearrangement links TRBV18 to TRBJ1-4; D call uncertain. The V end lost 6 bases, the J end lost 0 bases, and 17 bases lay between the germline ends. The CDR3 is 17 residues long. In germline, CDR1 is KGHSH, CDR2 LQKENI.

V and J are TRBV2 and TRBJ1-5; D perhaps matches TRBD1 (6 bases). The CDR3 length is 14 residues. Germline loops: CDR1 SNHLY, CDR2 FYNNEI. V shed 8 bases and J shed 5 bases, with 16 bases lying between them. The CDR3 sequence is CASSDSQGHQPQHF. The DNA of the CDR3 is TGTGCCAGCTCCGACTCACAGGGTCATCAGCCCCAGCATTTT.

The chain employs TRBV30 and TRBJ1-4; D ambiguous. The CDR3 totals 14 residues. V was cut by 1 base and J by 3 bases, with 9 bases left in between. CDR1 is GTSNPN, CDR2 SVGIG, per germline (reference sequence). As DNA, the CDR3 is TGTGCCTGGAGTGGCACAGATCCTAATGAAAAACTGTTTTTT. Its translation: CAWSGTDPNEKLFF.

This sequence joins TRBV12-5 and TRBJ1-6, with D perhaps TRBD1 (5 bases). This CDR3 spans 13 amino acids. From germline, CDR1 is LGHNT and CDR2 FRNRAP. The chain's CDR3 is CASTVGRNSPLHF. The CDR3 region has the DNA TGTGCAAGCACCGTGGGGCGGAATTCACCCCTCCACTTT.

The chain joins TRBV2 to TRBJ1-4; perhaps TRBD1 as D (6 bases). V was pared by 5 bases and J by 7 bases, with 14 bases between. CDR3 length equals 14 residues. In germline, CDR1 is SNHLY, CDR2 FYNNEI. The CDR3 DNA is TGTGCCAGCAGTATCCAGGGGATACTTGAAAAACTGTTTTTT. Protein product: CASSIQGILEKLFF.

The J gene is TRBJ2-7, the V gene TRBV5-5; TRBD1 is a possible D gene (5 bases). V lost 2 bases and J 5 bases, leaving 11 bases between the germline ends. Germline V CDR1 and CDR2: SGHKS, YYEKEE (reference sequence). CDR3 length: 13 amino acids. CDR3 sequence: CASSLRGMDEQYF. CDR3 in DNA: TGTGCCAGCAGCTTAAGGGGAATGGACGAGCAGTACTTC.

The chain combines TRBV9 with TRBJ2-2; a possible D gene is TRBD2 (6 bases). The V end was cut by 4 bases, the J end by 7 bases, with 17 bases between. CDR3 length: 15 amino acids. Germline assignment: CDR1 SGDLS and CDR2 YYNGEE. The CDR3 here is CASSLMGGNGGELFF. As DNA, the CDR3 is TGTGCCAGCAGCCTAATGGGCGGGAATGGCGGGGAGCTGTTTTTT.